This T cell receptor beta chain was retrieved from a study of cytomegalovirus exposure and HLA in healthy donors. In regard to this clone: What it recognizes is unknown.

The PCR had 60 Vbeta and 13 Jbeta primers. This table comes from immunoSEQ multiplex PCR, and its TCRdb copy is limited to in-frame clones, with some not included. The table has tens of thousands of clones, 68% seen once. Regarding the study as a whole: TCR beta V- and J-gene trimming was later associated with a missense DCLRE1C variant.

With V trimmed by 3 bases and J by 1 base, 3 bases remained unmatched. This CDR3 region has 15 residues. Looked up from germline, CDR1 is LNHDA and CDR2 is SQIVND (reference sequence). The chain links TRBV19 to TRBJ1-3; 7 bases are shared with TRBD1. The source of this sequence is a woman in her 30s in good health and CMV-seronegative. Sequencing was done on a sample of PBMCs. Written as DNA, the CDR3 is TGTGCCAGTAGTATGGACAGGTATTCTGGAAACACCATATATTTT. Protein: CASSMDRYSGNTIYF.